This T cell receptor beta chain was found in a study of OX40 agonist ivuxolimab in advanced cancers. Regarding the study in general: Ivuxolimab was a fully human IgG2 agonistic monoclonal antibody targeting the costimulatory receptor OX40 (CD134). The paper covers the monotherapy dose-escalation part of the phase I ivuxolimab trial, which included N ≈ 50 patients. Intravenous ivuxolimab was administered to patients every 2 weeks at six dose levels: 0.01, 0.1, 0.3, 1.5, 3 and 10 mg/kg. Prior anti-PD-1, anti-PD-L1 or anti-CTLA-4 therapy was permitted, and checkpoint inhibitors had been received by less than 45% of dose-escalation patients. In the dose-escalation cohort, approximately 82% of patients were male, and the mean age was around 60 years, with a range of roughly 20 to 80. Of the 50 or so patients in dose escalation, 19 had hepatocellular carcinoma, about 15 had melanoma, 9 had renal cell carcinoma and 9 had head and neck cancer. Peripheral TCRbeta sequencing aimed to test whether ivuxolimab altered TCR sequence diversity and caused clonal T-cell expansion. Partial responses occurred in three dose-escalation patients: two with cutaneous melanoma and one with hepatocellular carcinoma.

General study outcomes and caveats: Low levels of normalized T-cell clonal expansion were also shown by some nonresponding patients. Which antigens the clonally expanded peripheral T cells were specific for was not determined. Partial responders in the 0.1-3.0 mg/kg groups had among the lowest normalized peripheral clonal expansion, especially among CD8+ T cells. After ivuxolimab, expanded clones were on average more numerous among CD8+ T cells than among CD4+ T cells. Clonal expansion of both CD4+ and CD8+ blood T cells was observed from baseline to week 6 at doses 0.1 to 3.0 mg/kg.

Patients with a history of autoimmune disease or receiving systemic immunosuppression were excluded from the trial. Peripheral blood for TCR sequencing was drawn from every dose cohort at baseline, at cycle 4 day 1 and at cycle 7 day 1. The samples were drawn from a first-in-human, open-label, multicenter phase I dose-escalation trial of ivuxolimab. The trial enrolled adults with locally advanced or metastatic head and neck squamous cell, hepatocellular, melanoma or renal cell carcinoma. Before TCR sequencing, CD4+ T cells and CD8+ T cells were sorted from peripheral blood as separate populations. For this clone: Its antigen remains unidentified. Per-nucleotide qualities are absent, and no much larger clonotype sits a single base away.

The cysteine opens and the phenylalanine closes a CDR3 of 17 amino acids. Here the CDR3 DNA is all that survives: 51 bases in frame from base 1. CDR1 and CDR2 were assigned from the germline V gene as SGDLS and YYNGEE. V loses 4 bases of germline sequence and J loses 0 bases, and the interval between the two ends is 14 bases. Genomic DNA was extracted from sorted cells for sequencing of the TCRbeta CDR3 region. TCRbeta CDR3 regions were sequenced using the immunoSEQ Assay. Drawn from immuneACCESS, this table holds only the in-frame rearrangements with V and J called that TCRdb kept. Clones are partly lost; checked studies trace under half to an unresolved V gene and leave the rest unexplained. This sample comprises tens of thousands of clones, 75% to 95% of them detected only once. The leading ten clones occupy around 1.5% of the sample.

The receptor chain draws on TRBV9 and TRBJ2-6, and the D gene may be TRBD1, 5 bases matching. The input for sequencing was CD4+ or CD8+ T cells sorted from blood, taken in a trial of the OX40 agonist ivuxolimab. The receptor's source is an adult with an advanced solid tumor such as melanoma, head and neck, liver or kidney cancer. The CDR3: CASSRGQGRSGANVLTF. The DNA reads as follows: TGTGCCAGCAGCAGGGGCCAGGGCCGCTCTGGGGCCAACGTCCTGACTTTC.